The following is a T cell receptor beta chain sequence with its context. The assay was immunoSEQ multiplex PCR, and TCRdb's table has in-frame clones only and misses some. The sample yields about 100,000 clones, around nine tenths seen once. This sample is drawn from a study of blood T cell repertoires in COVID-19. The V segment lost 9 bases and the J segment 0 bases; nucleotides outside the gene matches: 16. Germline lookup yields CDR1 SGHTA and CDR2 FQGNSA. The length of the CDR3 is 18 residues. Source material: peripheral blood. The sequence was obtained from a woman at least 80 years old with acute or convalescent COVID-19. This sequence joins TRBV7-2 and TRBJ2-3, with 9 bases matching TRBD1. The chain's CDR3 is CARRDRVPPLSSTDTQYF. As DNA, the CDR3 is TGTGCCAGGCGGGACAGGGTCCCCCCCCTATCTAGCACAGATACGCAGTATTTT.